Here is one TCR beta chain with its context. How the authors handled the data: Estimation of nucleated cell counts relied on the amplification of reference gene primers. TCRdb's copy holds only in-frame clones and misses some; the assay was immunoSEQ multiplex PCR. That table furnishes V, J and clone size, whereas the DNA furnished D and trimming. Seen here are 200,000 to 250,000 clones, less than 90% observed once, and the top ten hold approximately 3.3%. This record belongs to a study of blood T cell repertoires in COVID-19. Study details: Symptom resolution, clearance, or two negative PCRs marked the recovered donors of Cohort 3. Material from acute and convalescent COVID-19 was sourced from the United States, Italy and Spain.

Clinical history reported by participants formed the basis on which cohorts were assigned. J gave up 6 bases and V 5 bases, and 8 bases lay outside the gene matches. CDR3 length: 15 residues. Germline V gives CDR1 SGHRS, CDR2 YFSETQ. This receptor was taken from a woman in her forties or fifties in a cohort exposed to, infected with or recovered from COVID-19 (not recorded which). Sample: PBMCs or T cells enriched from blood (not recorded which). The chain is built from TRBV5-1 and TRBJ2-7; TRBD2 aligns across 13 bases. DNA of the CDR3: TGCGCCAGCAGTTTTGAACTAGCGGGGGGGCGCGAGCAGTACTTC. Protein sequence: CASSFELAGGREQYF.